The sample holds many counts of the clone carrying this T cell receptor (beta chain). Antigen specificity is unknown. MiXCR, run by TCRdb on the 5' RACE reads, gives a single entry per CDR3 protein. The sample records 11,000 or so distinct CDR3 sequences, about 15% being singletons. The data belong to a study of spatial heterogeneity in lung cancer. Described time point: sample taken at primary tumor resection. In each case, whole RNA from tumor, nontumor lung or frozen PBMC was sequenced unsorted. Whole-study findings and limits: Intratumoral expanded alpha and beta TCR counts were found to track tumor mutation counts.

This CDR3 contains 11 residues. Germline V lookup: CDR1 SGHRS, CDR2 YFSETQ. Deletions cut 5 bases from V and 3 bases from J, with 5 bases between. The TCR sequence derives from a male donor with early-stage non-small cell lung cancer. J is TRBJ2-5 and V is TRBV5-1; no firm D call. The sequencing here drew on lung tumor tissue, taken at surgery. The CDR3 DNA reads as TGCGCCAGCAGTTATGAAGAGACCCAGTACTTC. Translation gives CASSYEETQYF.